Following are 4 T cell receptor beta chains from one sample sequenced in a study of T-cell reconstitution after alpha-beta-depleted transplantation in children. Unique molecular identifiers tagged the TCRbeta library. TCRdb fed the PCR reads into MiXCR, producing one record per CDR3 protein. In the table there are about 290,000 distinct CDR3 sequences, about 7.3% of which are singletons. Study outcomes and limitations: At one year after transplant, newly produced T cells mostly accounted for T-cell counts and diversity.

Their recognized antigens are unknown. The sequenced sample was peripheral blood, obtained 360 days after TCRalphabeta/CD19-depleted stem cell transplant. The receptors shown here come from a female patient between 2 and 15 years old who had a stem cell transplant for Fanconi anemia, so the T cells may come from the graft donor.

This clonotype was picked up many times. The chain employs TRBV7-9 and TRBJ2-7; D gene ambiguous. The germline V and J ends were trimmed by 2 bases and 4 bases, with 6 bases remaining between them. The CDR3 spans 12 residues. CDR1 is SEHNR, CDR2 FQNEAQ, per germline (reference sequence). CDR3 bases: TGTGCCAGCAGCTTACTTCCTTACGAGCAGTACTTC. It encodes CASSLLPYEQYF.

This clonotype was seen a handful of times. CDR3 amino acids: CAISVGAAGDEQYV. In nucleotides, the CDR3 is TGTGCCATCAGTGTGGGGGCCGCGGGGGACGAGCAGTACGTC. The chain couples TRBV10-3 to TRBJ2-7; perhaps TRBD2 as D (7 bases). The CDR3 runs 14 residues. Trimming left V 4 bases short and J 5 bases short, with 15 bases between. Germline V lookup: CDR1 ENHRY, CDR2 SYGVKD.

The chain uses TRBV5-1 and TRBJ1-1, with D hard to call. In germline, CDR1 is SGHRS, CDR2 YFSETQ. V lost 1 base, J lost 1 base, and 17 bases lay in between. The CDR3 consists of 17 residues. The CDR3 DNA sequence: TGCGCCAGCAGCTTGATGATTGGGCAGGCTGAGAACACTGAAGCTTTCTTT. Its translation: CASSLMIGQAENTEAFF.

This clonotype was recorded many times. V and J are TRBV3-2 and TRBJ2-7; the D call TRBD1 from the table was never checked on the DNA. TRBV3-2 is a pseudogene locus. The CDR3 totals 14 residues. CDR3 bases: TGTGCCAGCCAAACCGGGACAGGGGGCTACGAGCAGTACTTC. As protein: CASQTGTGGYEQYF.